Included here is one T cell receptor beta chain sequence, with context. Its specificity is not known. Libraries of TCR beta came from iRepertoire HTBI primers plus Arm-PCR of CDR3 regions. MiXCR, applied by TCRdb to the multiplex PCR reads, yields one record per CDR3 protein. The data contain approximately 360,000 distinct CDR3 sequences, roughly 10% of them singletons. These data come from a study of regulatory T cells in long-lasting Graves disease. General study points: Graves' patients with persistent disease showed TCR diversity lower than patients newly diagnosed.

The time point: newly diagnosed GD, antithyroid drugs for less than 3 months. After RNA was extracted from PBMCs, the TCR library was made from it. With EDTA tubes as the receptacles, about 10 milliliters of peripheral blood were drawn. With 6 bases removed from V and 0 bases from J, the gap between germline ends came to 9 bases. The CDR3 has 13 amino acids. CDR1 SQVTM and CDR2 ANQGSEA come from the germline V gene. The sample also formed part of further work on T cells in Graves' hyperthyroidism and ophthalmopathy. That source adds: When ophthalmopathy did not progress within 18 months, Graves' hyperthyroidism was considered stable.

The material was peripheral blood mononuclear cells (PBMCs), obtained at new diagnosis, from a patient treated with antithyroid drugs. This sequence was found in a woman aged 18-29 years with Graves disease. The gene calls are TRBV29-1 and TRBJ2-1; D uncertain. As DNA, the CDR3 is TGCAGCGTACGCGGAAGCTCCTACAATGAGCAGTTCTTC. Amino acid sequence: CSVRGSSYNEQFF.